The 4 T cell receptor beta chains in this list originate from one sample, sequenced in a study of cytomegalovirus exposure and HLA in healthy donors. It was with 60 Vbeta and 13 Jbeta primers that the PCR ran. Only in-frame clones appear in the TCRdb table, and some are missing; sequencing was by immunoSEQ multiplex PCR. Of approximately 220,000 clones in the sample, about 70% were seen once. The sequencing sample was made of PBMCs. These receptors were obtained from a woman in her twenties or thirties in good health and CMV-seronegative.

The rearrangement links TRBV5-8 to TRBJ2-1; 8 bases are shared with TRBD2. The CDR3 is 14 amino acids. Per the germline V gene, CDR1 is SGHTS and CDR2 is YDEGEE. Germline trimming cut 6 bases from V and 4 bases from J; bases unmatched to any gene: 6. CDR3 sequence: CASILRGAYNEQFF. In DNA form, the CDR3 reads TGTGCCAGCATTTTGCGGGGGGCGTACAATGAGCAGTTCTTC.

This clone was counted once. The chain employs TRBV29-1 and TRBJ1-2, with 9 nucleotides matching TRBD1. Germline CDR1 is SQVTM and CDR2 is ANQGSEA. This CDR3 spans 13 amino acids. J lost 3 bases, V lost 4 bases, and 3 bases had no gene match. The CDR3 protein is CSVGQGEDYGYTF. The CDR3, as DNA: TGCAGCGTTGGACAGGGGGAAGACTATGGCTACACCTTC.

The CDR3 sequence: CASSSTGTGVGAEAFF. The CDR3 DNA reads TGCGCCAGCAGCTCGACCGGGACAGGGGTCGGGGCTGAAGCTTTCTTT. The J gene is TRBJ1-1, the V gene TRBV5-1; 10 bases align to TRBD1. CDR1 is SGHRS and CDR2 is YFSETQ in the germline V gene. V shed 3 bases and J 6 bases; nucleotides not matched to a gene: 11. The length of the CDR3 is 16 residues. Supplemented by reference TRBV5-1 and TRBJ1-1, the full variable domain reads KAGVTQTPRYLIKTRGQQVTLSCSPISGHRSVSWYQQTPGQGLQFLFEYFSETQRNKGNFPGRFSGRQFSNSRSEMNVSTLELGDSALYLCASSSTGTGVGAEAFFGQGTRLTVV.

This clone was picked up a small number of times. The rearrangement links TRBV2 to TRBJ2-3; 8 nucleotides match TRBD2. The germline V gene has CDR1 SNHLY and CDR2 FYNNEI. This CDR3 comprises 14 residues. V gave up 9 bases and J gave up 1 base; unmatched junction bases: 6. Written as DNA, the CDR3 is TGTGCCAGTCAAAGCGGGGGTGGCACAGATACGCAGTATTTT. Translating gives CASQSGGGTDTQYF.